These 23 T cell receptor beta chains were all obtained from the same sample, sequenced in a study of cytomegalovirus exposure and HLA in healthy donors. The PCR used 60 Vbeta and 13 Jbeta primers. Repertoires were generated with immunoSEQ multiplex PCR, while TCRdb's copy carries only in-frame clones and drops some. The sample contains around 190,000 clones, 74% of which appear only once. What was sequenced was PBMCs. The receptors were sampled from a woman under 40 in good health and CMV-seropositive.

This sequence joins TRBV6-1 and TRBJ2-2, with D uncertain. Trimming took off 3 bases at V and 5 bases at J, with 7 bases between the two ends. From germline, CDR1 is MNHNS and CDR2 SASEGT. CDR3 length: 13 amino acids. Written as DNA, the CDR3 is TGTGCCAGCAGTGACGTAGAAACCGGGGAGCTGTTTTTT. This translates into CASSDVETGELFF.

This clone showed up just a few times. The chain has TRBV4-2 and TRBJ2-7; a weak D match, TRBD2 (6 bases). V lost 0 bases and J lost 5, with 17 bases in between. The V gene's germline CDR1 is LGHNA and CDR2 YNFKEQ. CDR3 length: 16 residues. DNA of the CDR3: TGTGCCAGCAGCCAAGAGGGCGGGGTGGGGACCGACGAGCAGTACTTC. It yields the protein CASSQEGGVGTDEQYF.

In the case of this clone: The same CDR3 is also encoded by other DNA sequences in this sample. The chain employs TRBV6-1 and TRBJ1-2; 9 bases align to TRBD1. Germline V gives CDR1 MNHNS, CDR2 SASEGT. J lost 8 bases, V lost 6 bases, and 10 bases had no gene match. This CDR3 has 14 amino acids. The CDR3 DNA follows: TGTGCCAGCAGAACTTTGGACAGGGGAAAAGGCTACACCTTC. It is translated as CASRTLDRGKGYTF.

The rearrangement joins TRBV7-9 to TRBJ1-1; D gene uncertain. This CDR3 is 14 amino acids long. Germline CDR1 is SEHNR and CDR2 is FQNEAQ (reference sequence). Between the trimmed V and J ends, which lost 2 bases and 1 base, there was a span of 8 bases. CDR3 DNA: TGTGCCAGCAGCTTAAGCCAGGCGAACACTGAAGCTTTCTTT. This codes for CASSLSQANTEAFF.

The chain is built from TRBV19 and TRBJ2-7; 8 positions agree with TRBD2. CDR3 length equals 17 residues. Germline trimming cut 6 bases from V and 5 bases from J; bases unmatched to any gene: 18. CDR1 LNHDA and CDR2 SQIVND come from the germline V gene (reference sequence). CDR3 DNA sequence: TGTGCCAGTAGCCAAACTAGCGGTCGGGGGGGGAAGAACGAGCAGTACTTC. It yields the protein CASSQTSGRGGKNEQYF.

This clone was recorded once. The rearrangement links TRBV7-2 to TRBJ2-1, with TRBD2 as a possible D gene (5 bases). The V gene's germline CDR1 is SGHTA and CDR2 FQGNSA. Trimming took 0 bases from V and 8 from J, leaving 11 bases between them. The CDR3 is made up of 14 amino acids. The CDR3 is CASSLAGAVYEQFF. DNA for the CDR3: TGTGCCAGCAGCTTAGCGGGAGCTGTGTATGAGCAGTTCTTC.

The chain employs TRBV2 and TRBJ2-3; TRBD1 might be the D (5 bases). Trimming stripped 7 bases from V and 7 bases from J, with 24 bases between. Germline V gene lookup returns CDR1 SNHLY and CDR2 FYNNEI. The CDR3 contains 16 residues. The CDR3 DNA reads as TGTGCCAGCACAGCGCGGCGATACCAAACAGGCCATACGCAGTATTTT. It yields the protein CASTARRYQTGHTQYF.

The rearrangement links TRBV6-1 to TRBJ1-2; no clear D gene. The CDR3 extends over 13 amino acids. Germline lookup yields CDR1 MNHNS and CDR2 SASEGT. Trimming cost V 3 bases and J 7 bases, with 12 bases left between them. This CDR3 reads CASSDQANSGYTF. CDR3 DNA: TGTGCCAGCAGTGATCAGGCCAATTCTGGCTACACCTTC.

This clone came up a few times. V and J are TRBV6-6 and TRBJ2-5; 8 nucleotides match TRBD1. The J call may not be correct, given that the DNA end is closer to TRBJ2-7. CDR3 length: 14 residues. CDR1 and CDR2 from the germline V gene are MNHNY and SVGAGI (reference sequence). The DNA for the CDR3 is TGTGCCAGCAGCCCCGACAGGGGTTCCTACGAGCAGTACTTC. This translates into CASSPDRGSYEQYF.

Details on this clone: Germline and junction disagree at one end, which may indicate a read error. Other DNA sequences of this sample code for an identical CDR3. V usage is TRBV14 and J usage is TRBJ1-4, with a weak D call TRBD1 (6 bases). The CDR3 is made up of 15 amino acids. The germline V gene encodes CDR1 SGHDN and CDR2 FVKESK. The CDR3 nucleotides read TGCGCCAGCAGCGACTTTACAGGGAGTAATGAAAAACTGTTTTTT. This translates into CASSDFTGSNEKLFF.

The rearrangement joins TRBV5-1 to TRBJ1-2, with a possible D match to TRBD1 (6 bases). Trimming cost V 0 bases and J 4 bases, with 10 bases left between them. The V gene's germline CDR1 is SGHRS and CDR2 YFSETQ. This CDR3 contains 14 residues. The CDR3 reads CASSLETGRYGYTF. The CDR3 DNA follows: TGCGCCAGCAGCTTGGAAACAGGGCGCTATGGCTACACCTTC.

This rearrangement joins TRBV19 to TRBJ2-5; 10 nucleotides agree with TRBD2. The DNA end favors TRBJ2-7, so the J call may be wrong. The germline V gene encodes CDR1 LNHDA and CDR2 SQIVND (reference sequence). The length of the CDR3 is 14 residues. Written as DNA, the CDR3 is TGTGCCAGTAGTCTTAGCGGGAGGAAGAACGAGCAGTACTTC. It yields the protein CASSLSGRKNEQYF.

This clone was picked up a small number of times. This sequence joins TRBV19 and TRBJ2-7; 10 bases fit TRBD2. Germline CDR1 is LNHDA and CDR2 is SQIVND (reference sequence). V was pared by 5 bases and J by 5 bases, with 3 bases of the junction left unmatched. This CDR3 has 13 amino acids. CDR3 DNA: TGTGCCAGTAGTGCTCTAGCGGGGGACGAGCAGTACTTC. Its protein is CASSALAGDEQYF.

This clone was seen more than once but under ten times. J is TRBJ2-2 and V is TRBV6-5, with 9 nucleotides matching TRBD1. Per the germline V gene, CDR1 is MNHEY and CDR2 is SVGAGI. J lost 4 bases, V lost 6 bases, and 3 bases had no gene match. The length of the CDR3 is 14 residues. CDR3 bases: TGTGCCAGCAGAGGGACAGGGAGCACCGGGGAGCTGTTTTTT. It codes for CASRGTGSTGELFF.

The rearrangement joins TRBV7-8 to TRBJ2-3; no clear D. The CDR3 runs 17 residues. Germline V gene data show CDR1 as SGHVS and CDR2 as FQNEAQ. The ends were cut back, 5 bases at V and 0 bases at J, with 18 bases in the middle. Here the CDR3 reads CASSPTHASTSTDTQYF. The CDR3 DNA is TGTGCCAGCAGCCCCACCCACGCGTCCACTAGCACAGATACGCAGTATTTT.

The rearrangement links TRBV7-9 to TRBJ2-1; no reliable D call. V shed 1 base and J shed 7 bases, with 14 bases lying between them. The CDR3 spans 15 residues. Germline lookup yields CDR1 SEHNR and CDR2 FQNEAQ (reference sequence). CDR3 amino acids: CASSLGYRSLNEQFF. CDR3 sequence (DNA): TGTGCCAGCAGCTTAGGGTACCGGAGTTTGAATGAGCAGTTCTTC.

The CDR3 loop is CTSSQPGLAIADTQYF. CDR3 DNA: TGCACCAGCAGCCAACCGGGACTAGCGATCGCAGATACGCAGTATTTT. This sequence joins TRBV1 and TRBJ2-3; the DNA was not compared with TRBD2, the D call given in the table. TRBV1 is reported as a pseudogene. This CDR3 has 16 amino acids.

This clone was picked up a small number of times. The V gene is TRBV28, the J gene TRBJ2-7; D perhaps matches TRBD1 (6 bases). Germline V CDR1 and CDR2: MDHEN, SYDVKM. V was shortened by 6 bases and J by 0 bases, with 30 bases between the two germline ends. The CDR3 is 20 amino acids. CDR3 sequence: CASSSDELLSQGRSSYEQYF. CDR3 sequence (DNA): TGTGCCAGCAGCTCGGACGAATTGCTTTCACAGGGTCGTAGCTCCTACGAGCAGTACTTC.

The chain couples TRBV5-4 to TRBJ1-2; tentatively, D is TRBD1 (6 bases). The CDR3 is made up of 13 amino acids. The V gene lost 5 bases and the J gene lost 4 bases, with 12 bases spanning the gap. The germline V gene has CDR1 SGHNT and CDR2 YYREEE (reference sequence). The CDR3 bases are TGTGCCAGCAGTTACGACAGGACCTATGGCTACACCTTC. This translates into CASSYDRTYGYTF.

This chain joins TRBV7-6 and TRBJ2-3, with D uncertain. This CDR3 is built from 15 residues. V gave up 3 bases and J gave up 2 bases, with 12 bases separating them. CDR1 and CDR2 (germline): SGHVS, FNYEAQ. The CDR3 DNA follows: TGTGCCAGCAGCTTTGTCTTGGGCAACACAGATACGCAGTATTTT. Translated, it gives CASSFVLGNTDTQYF.

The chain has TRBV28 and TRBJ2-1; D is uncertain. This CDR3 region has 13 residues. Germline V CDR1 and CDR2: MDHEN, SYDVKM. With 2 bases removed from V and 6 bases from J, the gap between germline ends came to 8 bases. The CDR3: CASSLESFNEQFF. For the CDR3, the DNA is TGTGCCAGCAGTTTAGAGAGTTTCAATGAGCAGTTCTTC.

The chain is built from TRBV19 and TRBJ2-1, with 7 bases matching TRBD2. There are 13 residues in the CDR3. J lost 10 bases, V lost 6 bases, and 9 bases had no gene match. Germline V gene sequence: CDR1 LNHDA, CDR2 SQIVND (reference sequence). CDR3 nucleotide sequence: TGTGCCAGTAGCCGGGAGGTCCCGTGCGAGCAGTTCTTC. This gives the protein CASSREVPCEQFF.

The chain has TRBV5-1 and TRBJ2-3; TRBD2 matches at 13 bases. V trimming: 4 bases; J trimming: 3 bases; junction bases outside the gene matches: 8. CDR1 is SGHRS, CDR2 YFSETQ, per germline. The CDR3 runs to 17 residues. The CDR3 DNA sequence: TGCGCCAGCAGCGGGAGGACTAGCGGGAGCCGAACAGATACGCAGTATTTT. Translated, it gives CASSGRTSGSRTDTQYF.